A selection of T cell receptor beta chains follows, all from one sample in a study of OX40 agonist ivuxolimab in advanced cancers. This table comes from immunoSEQ multiplex PCR, and its TCRdb copy is limited to in-frame clones, with some not included. The sample lists some 49,000 clones, about 85% occurring once. Sequencing was performed on CD4+ or CD8+ T cells sorted from blood, taken in a trial of the OX40 agonist ivuxolimab. These receptors originate from an adult with an advanced solid tumor such as melanoma, head and neck, liver or kidney cancer. CDR3s include the opening cysteine and the closing phenylalanine or tryptophan. Size is omitted from some rows. Given values are once, few, many or a class for expanded clones.

NA TRBV7-8 CASSPTVGGTEAFF
NA TRBV7-9 CASSNGQGPSELYGYTF
NA TRBV7-7 CASSLGAGDSYEQYF
NA TRBV4-1 CASSHPPNRGRTEAFF
once TRBV27 CASSSVGETQYF
NA TRBV6-5 CASSYSQGRGYTF
NA TRBV4-1 CASSQDGVGGGTDTQYF
few TRBV5-6 CASSWGTGDEQFF
NA TRBV28 CASRPLFSVSGYEQYF
NA TRBV11-2 CASSSKQAGGELFF
few TRBV5-6 CASSTLLEQYF
NA TRBV11-3 CASSLDRLAHNEQFF
NA TRBV4-3 CASSQDAGVTYGYTF
NA TRBV11-2 CASSSSALANYGYTF
NA TRBV21-1 CASHVEGASNSPLHF
NA TRBV6-1 CASSPTENTEAFF
NA TRBV7-9 CASSPTGGPEAFF
NA TRBV6-5 CASSYSSDTYYEQYF
NA TRBV10-3 CAISGTTGIGYTF
NA TRBV5-1 CASLAVPWLAGGPKTQYF
NA TRBV7-9 CASSPWGGPNVEQFF
NA TRBV19 CASSISGTNEKLFF
NA TRBV30 CAWTQPGQVFNYGYTF
NA TRBV19 CASSGTADGEQYF
once TRBV27 CASSLLNTGELFF
NA TRBV6-5 CASSYDAGGPTQYF
NA TRBV2 CVSRSRQGPNQPQHF
once TRBV2 CASTLAGAMGNEQFF
NA TRBV9 CASSESLAGVFNEQFF
NA TRBV6-1 CASSEIRWQSNQPQHF
NA TRBV12-1 CASSGRDRREKLFF
NA TRBV7-9 CASSLVPGGKEKLFF
NA TRBV5-4 CALRGKTSGGAAYNEQFF
NA TRBV7-3 CASSLGAGSSYEQYF
NA TRBV6-1 CASSDLSNTIYF
NA TRBV13 CASSFGTENTEAFF
NA TRBV29-1 CSVGTSGVADTQYF
once TRBV4-3 CASSRIQGASEKLFF
NA TRBV10-3 CAIGGLGPLYEQYF
NA TRBV7-6 CASSHLGQGGSYEQYF
NA TRBV5-4 CASNLRSGVDTGELFF
NA TRBV10-3 CAISDYRTGGKYF
NA TRBV7-6 CASSLRDGNPGANVLTF
NA TRBV7-6 CASSAGYPGPSTDTQYF
NA TRBV6-5 CASSYIMDTDTQYF
NA TRBV4-3 CASSLSESGSSYNSPLHF
NA TRBV7-9 CASSLGIPAHTEAFF
once TRBV9 CASSRERGSSYEQYF
NA TRBV6-1 CASSDFAGGPNEQFF
NA TRBV9 CASSVHDRGETQYF
once TRBV4-1 CASSQDGGLEQFF
NA TRBV7-6 CASSLSGRGGPSYEQYF
NA TRBV7-3 CASSLGGTTGETQYF
NA TRBV27 CASSFGASTGELFF
NA TRBV7-9 CASSLGGYQPQHF
NA TRBV4-3 CASSLTPGLQGGGEQFF
few TRBV27 CASSGPGLAGGVTGELFF
NA TRBV28 CASTRQGYRTGELFF